This T cell receptor beta chain derives from a study of T cell responses to AZD1222 COVID-19 vaccine. Sequencing used immunoSEQ multiplex PCR; TCRdb keeps in-frame clones, though not all of them. This table has 95,000 to 100,000 clones, roughly 87% appearing once. This CDR3 contains 15 residues. Germline CDR1 DFQATT, CDR2 SNEGSKA (reference sequence). V gave up 3 bases and J gave up 2 bases; unmatched junction bases: 6. Concerning this clone itself: Its antigen is unidentified.

Study findings and constraints: Baseline seropositivity characterized only 5 or 6 AZD1222 recipients. Most donors were white British, females outnumbered males, and clonal diversity was possibly underestimated.

The gene calls are TRBV20-1 and TRBJ2-3, with TRBD1 matching over 9 bases. The clonotype originates from an adult in good health. The sample consisted of peripheral blood, taken on day 0 of AZD1222 vaccination. Here the CDR3 DNA reads TGCAGTGCTAGTCCCGGGACAGGGAACACAGATACGCAGTATTTT. It translates to CSASPGTGNTDTQYF.